Listed here are 28 T cell receptor beta chains from one sample, sequenced in a study of blood T cell repertoires in COVID-19. The method was immunoSEQ multiplex PCR; TCRdb's version includes in-frame clones alone and lacks a portion of them. The repertoire has some 140,000 clones, roughly 80% of them found once; the top ten carry approximately 5%. Sequencing was performed on PBMCs or T cells enriched from blood (not recorded which). These receptors originate from a man in his forties with acute COVID-19.

The chain has TRBV28 and TRBJ1-4; the match to TRBD1 covers 7 bases. The germline V gene has CDR1 MDHEN and CDR2 SYDVKM. This CDR3 has 14 residues. The V gene end was trimmed by 5 bases and the J gene end by 4 bases; junction bases not matched to a gene: 4. CDR3 coding DNA: TGTGCCAGCAGTCACCGGGACAGTAATGAAAAACTGTTTTTT. Its translation is CASSHRDSNEKLFF.

This chain connects TRBV30 to TRBJ2-1; D may be TRBD1 (7 bases). In germline, CDR1 is GTSNPN, CDR2 SVGIG (reference sequence). Between the trimmed V and J ends, which lost 0 bases and 3 bases, there was a span of 12 bases. The CDR3 loop spans 15 amino acids. The CDR3 nucleotides read TGTGCCTGGAGTGTCCGCCAGGGGGGCTACAATGAGCAGTTCTTC. Amino acids: CAWSVRQGGYNEQFF. Looking up the rest from reference TRBV30 and TRBJ2-1 gives the full variable domain: SQTIHQWPATLVQPVGSPLSLECTVEGTSNPNLYWYRQAAGRGLQLLFYSVGIGQISSEVPQNLSASRPQDRQFILSSKKLLLSDSGFYLCAWSVRQGGYNEQFFGPGTRLTVL.

The rearrangement links TRBV2 to TRBJ2-7; TRBD2 matches 14 bases. Germline V gene sequence: CDR1 SNHLY, CDR2 FYNNEI. This CDR3 comprises 18 residues. Losses at the gene ends were 6 bases for V and 0 bases for J; bases not matched to a gene: 10. The CDR3 protein is CASSPPPGLAGASYEQYF. The CDR3, as DNA: TGTGCCAGCAGCCCACCCCCGGGACTAGCGGGAGCCTCCTACGAGCAGTACTTC. The whole variable domain, filled in from reference TRBV2 and TRBJ2-7, reads EPEVTQTPSHQVTQMGQEVILRCVPISNHLYFYWYRQILGQKVEFLVSFYNNEISEKSEIFDDQFSVERPDGSNFTLKIRSTKLEDSAMYFCASSPPPGLAGASYEQYFGPGTRLTVT.

In this sample, this clone turned up once. V is TRBV27 and J is TRBJ2-2; tentatively, D is TRBD2 (5 bases). This CDR3 has 14 residues. Germline CDR1 reads MNHEY; CDR2 reads SMNVEV (reference sequence). The V and J ends lost 3 bases and 4 bases respectively, with 9 bases between them. CDR3 sequence (DNA): TGTGCCAGCAGTTTCACTAGTATCACCGGGGAGCTGTTTTTT. Translating gives CASSFTSITGELFF.

The rearrangement uses TRBV19 and TRBJ1-6; unclear D gene. Germline CDR1 LNHDA, CDR2 SQIVND (reference sequence). The CDR3 runs to 13 residues. Trimming shortened V by 1 base and J by 7 bases, and 5 bases separated the two germline ends. DNA for the CDR3: TGTGCCAGTAGTATAGCAGCGAATTCACCCCTCCACTTT. Translating it yields CASSIAANSPLHF.

Only a few counts were recorded for this clone. The gene calls are TRBV11-3 and TRBJ2-2; tentative D call: TRBD2 (5 bases). CDR1 is SGHNT and CDR2 is YENEEA in the germline V gene. V was trimmed by 0 bases and J by 5 bases, leaving 7 bases between them. The CDR3 consists of 14 residues. The CDR3 bases are TGTGCCAGCAGCTTAGATCGGAGGACCGGGGAGCTGTTTTTT. Its protein is CASSLDRRTGELFF.

The chain links TRBV29-1 to TRBJ2-1; perhaps TRBD1 as D (7 bases). Between the trimmed V and J ends, which lost 4 bases and 8 bases, there was a span of 12 bases. CDR3 length: 12 amino acids. The germline gives CDR1 SQVTM, CDR2 ANQGSEA. CDR3 sequence (DNA): TGCAGCGTTGTGCAGGGGGGCGATGAGCAGTTCTTC. Translating it yields CSVVQGGDEQFF.

V is TRBV5-4 and J is TRBJ2-2, with D unclear. The V gene lost 4 bases and the J gene lost 1 base, with 2 bases spanning the gap. The CDR3 has 12 residues. The V gene's germline CDR1 is SGHNT and CDR2 YYREEE (reference sequence). CDR3 amino acids: CASSRNTGELFF. The DNA of the CDR3 is TGTGCCAGCAGCCGGAACACCGGGGAGCTGTTTTTT.

The CDR3 reads CASSASTGRNNSPLHF. The CDR3 nucleotides are TGTGCCAGCAGCGCATCCACAGGACGGAATAATTCACCCCTCCACTTT. The J gene is TRBJ1-6, the V gene TRBV9, with D possibly being TRBD1 (5 bases). Germline CDR1 is SGDLS and CDR2 is YYNGEE. The germline V and J ends were trimmed by 3 bases and 5 bases, with 15 bases remaining between them. This CDR3 is built from 16 residues.

The J gene is TRBJ2-1, the V gene TRBV7-9; perhaps TRBD2 as D (5 bases). The CDR3 totals 14 residues. Germline CDR1 SEHNR, CDR2 FQNEAQ (reference sequence). V was shortened by 1 base and J by 7 bases, with 11 bases between the two germline ends. In nucleotides, the CDR3 is TGTGCCAGCAGCTTAGTTCGAGGGTGGAATGAGCAGTTCTTC. It specifies CASSLVRGWNEQFF.

This rearrangement joins TRBV28 to TRBJ1-2, with D perhaps TRBD1 (5 bases). This CDR3 comprises 13 residues. V was trimmed by 5 bases and J by 5 bases, leaving 12 bases between them. In germline, CDR1 is MDHEN, CDR2 SYDVKM. The CDR3: CASSDDRLYGYTF. CDR3 DNA sequence: TGTGCCAGCAGTGACGACAGATTATATGGCTACACCTTC.

CDR3 nucleotide sequence: TGTGCCTGGAGTGCTTTGTGGGGACAGGAAGAGACCCAGTACTTC. Translating gives CAWSALWGQEETQYF. The chain uses TRBV30 and TRBJ2-5, with 8 bases matching TRBD1. The CDR3 sequence is 15 residues long. V was clipped by 1 base and J by 3 bases; unmatched bases: 7. CDR1 GTSNPN and CDR2 SVGIG come from the germline V gene (reference sequence).

This CDR3 reads CASSIRQSTDTQYF. CDR3 sequence (DNA): TGTGCCAGCAGCATTCGACAGTCCACAGATACGCAGTATTTT. The V call is TRBV5-5, the J call TRBJ2-3; weak D call: TRBD1 (5 bases). Per the germline V gene, CDR1 is SGHKS and CDR2 is YYEKEE (reference sequence). CDR3 size: 14 residues. Trimming shortened V by 4 bases and J by 2 bases, and 11 bases separated the two germline ends.

CDR3 in DNA: TGTGCCAGCAGCCCCGATCCCGGCCAAGAGACCCAGTACTTC. This sequence encodes CASSPDPGQETQYF. The rearrangement links TRBV5-4 to TRBJ2-5; unclear D gene. V was trimmed by 4 bases and J by 1 base, leaving 11 bases between them. CDR3 length: 14 amino acids. CDR1 and CDR2 (germline): SGHNT, YYREEE (reference sequence).

The rearrangement joins TRBV20-1 to TRBJ2-1, with 10 bases aligning to TRBD2. V was pared by 3 bases and J by 0 bases, with 2 bases of the junction left unmatched. Germline V gene data show CDR1 as DFQATT and CDR2 as SNEGSKA (reference sequence). The CDR3 spans 15 residues. The CDR3 sequence: CSASLAGASYNEQFF. The CDR3 bases are TGCAGTGCTAGTCTAGCGGGAGCCTCCTACAATGAGCAGTTCTTC.

The J gene is TRBJ2-5, the V gene TRBV5-4; 11 bases map to TRBD1. The germline V gene encodes CDR1 SGHNT and CDR2 YYREEE (reference sequence). V trimming: 4 bases; J trimming: 2 bases; junction bases outside the gene matches: 7. The CDR3 runs 16 residues. CDR3 sequence (DNA): TGTGCCAGCAGCACCCCGGGACAGGGGGAGCAAGAGACCCAGTACTTC. Encoded protein: CASSTPGQGEQETQYF.

A few counts support this clone. The genes are TRBV7-2 and TRBJ2-2; 10 bases align to TRBD2. Unmatched junction bases numbered 5, after V lost 5 bases and J lost 2 bases. There are 16 residues in the CDR3. Germline values: CDR1 SGHTA, CDR2 FQGNSA. CDR3 nucleotide sequence: TGTGCCAGCAGCGGCACTAGCGGGACCAACACCGGGGAGCTGTTTTTT. This codes for CASSGTSGTNTGELFF.

The chain employs TRBV5-5 and TRBJ2-1; TRBD1 aligns across 8 bases. The CDR3 has 14 amino acids. The ends lost 2 bases at V and 7 bases at J; junction bases unmatched: 5. Germline V CDR1 and CDR2: SGHKS, YYEKEE (reference sequence). The CDR3 region has the DNA TGTGCCAGCAGCTTTCAGGGGGCTTATAATGAGCAGTTCTTC. Protein sequence: CASSFQGAYNEQFF.

This clone was seen just once. The gene calls are TRBV29-1 and TRBJ2-5, with D possibly being TRBD2 (6 bases). The CDR3 has 15 residues. Trimming left V 3 bases short and J 4 bases short, with 18 bases between. The germline V gene has CDR1 SQVTM and CDR2 ANQGSEA. The CDR3: CSVEGGLGRRETQYF. CDR3 nucleotides: TGCAGCGTTGAGGGGGGTTTAGGGAGGCGAGAGACCCAGTACTTC.

V gene TRBV6-5 combines with J gene TRBJ2-4; TRBD2 is a possible D gene (6 bases). Trimming pared 7 bases from V and 8 bases from J, leaving 15 bases between. Per the germline V gene, CDR1 is MNHEY and CDR2 is SVGAGI. This CDR3 is 13 amino acids long. The CDR3 nucleotides are TGTGCCAGCACGGGGCGGGAAGGGGACATTCAGTACTTC. The encoded protein is CASTGREGDIQYF.

The chain employs TRBV10-3 and TRBJ1-3; D is perhaps TRBD1 (5 bases). CDR1 is ENHRY and CDR2 is SYGVKD in the germline V gene. The V end was cut by 9 bases, the J end by 0 bases, with 15 bases between. The CDR3 consists of 15 residues. The CDR3 DNA sequence: TGTGCCATTACGTTAGACAGTAGCTCTGGAAACACCATATATTTT. It yields the protein CAITLDSSSGNTIYF.

The chain has TRBV5-1 and TRBJ1-6, with D unclear. This CDR3 contains 19 residues. V was shortened by 0 bases and J by 10 bases, with 26 bases between the two germline ends. Germline CDR1 reads SGHRS; CDR2 reads YFSETQ. The CDR3 is CASSLGSSLRRGKVSPLHF. CDR3 DNA sequence: TGCGCCAGCAGCTTGGGTAGCTCCCTGCGTCGGGGTAAAGTATCACCCCTCCACTTT.

This clone has a single count. V is TRBV6-2 or TRBV6-3 and J is TRBJ2-7, with TRBD1 matching 7 bases. The CDR3 has 15 residues. J gave up 4 bases and V 5 bases, and 11 bases lay outside the gene matches. The V gene's germline CDR1 is MNHEY and CDR2 SVGEGT. CDR3 amino acids: CASSRLGTALYEQYF. CDR3 nucleotides: TGTGCCAGCAGTCGCCTCGGGACAGCCCTATACGAGCAGTACTTC.

V gene TRBV28 combines with J gene TRBJ1-6, with D maybe TRBD1 (5 bases). The CDR3 length is 14 residues. Germline-derived CDR1 and CDR2 are MDHEN and SYDVKM. The V end lost 2 bases, the J end lost 8 bases, and 10 bases lay between the germline ends. CDR3 DNA: TGTGCCAGCAGTTTAGGGACTTTTTATTCACCCCTCCACTTT. Amino acid sequence: CASSLGTFYSPLHF.

This sequence joins TRBV3-1 (or the pseudogene TRBV3-2) and TRBJ2-1; D is undetermined. Trimming shortened V by 4 bases and J by 4 bases, and 11 bases separated the two germline ends. The germline V gene encodes CDR1 LGHDT and CDR2 YNNKEL (reference sequence). The CDR3 has 14 amino acids. CDR3 DNA: TGTGCCAGCAGCCTTCGCGGAACATACAATGAGCAGTTCTTC. Encoded protein: CASSLRGTYNEQFF.

The gene calls are TRBV4-2 and TRBJ2-7, with 7 bases lining up with TRBD1. CDR3 length: 16 residues. Germline CDR1 is LGHNA and CDR2 is YNFKEQ. Trimming at V came to 3 bases and at J to 4 bases, leaving 12 bases not matched to a gene. CDR3 DNA: TGTGCCAGCAGCCAGAATTGGGACAGCGGTTCATACGAGCAGTACTTC. This codes for CASSQNWDSGSYEQYF.

This sequence joins TRBV7-9 and TRBJ1-5; no reliable D call. From germline, CDR1 is SEHNR and CDR2 FQNEAQ (reference sequence). V lost 5 bases to trimming and J lost 0 bases, with 8 bases between them. The length of the CDR3 is 14 residues. Here the CDR3 reads CASSPQNSNQPQHF. The CDR3, as DNA: TGTGCCAGCAGCCCCCAGAATAGCAATCAGCCCCAGCATTTT.

This clone was counted a single time. The chain combines TRBV19 with TRBJ1-1; 9 positions match TRBD1. V was pared by 5 bases and J by 2 bases, with 15 bases of the junction left unmatched. The V gene's germline CDR1 is LNHDA and CDR2 SQIVND (reference sequence). The CDR3 is 18 residues long. CDR3 DNA: TGTGCCAGTAGTGGATCAGGACAGGGGATTGTCGTTAACACTGAAGCTTTCTTT. Translated, it gives CASSGSGQGIVVNTEAFF.